This T cell receptor (beta chain) was recorded in a study of T cells after yellow fever vaccination. The wider study: Preparation of fractions with low cell numbers was performed using SMART-Seq v4 Ultra Low Input. Study results and caveats: Once the booster was given, most primary-vaccination clones reappeared, at just over 95% for CD4 and more than 85% for CD8. Contamination of FACS-sorted repertoires by abundant clonotypes from the bulk population could occur.

TCRdb reprocessed the 5' RACE reads with MiXCR, giving one entry per CDR3 protein. The sample has around 400,000 distinct CDR3 sequences; under 14% are singletons. Per germline, CDR1 SEHNR and CDR2 FQNEAQ (reference sequence). V was clipped by 7 bases and J by 3 bases, with 18 bases between them. The length of the CDR3 is 15 residues. The sample holds many counts of this clonotype. Its antigen is as yet unknown. This material consisted of PBMCs, taken on the day of the first yellow fever vaccination. The rearrangement links TRBV7-9 to TRBJ1-2; D unclear. This receptor was taken from a man aged 18 to 29 who received the YFV17D yellow fever vaccine. CDR3 DNA sequence: TGTGCCAGCAACCTCCTGGCCCGAAGGGACTATGGCTACACCTTC. This sequence encodes CASNLLARRDYGYTF.